The following is a T cell receptor (beta chain) sequence with its context. No antigen is known for it. The study sequenced cultured CD4+ T cell DNA using the Oncomine TCR Beta short-read assay. TCRdb reprocessed the PCR reads via MiXCR and lists one record per CDR3 protein. The table includes approximately 11,000 distinct CDR3 sequences, roughly 61% detected once. Treatment given: roughly 10-day PBMC culture with coronavirus spike peptide pools or control peptides (ViraFEST assay). ViraFEST used peptide pools to expand antigen-specific T cells before TCR sequencing. The data were taken from a study of vaccination and CD4 T cells after COVID-19. Findings and caveats of the study: Convalescent patients had a median around 90% of post-vaccine SARS-CoV-2-reactive clones that were detected only after vaccination, not before it.

In germline, CDR1 is DFQATT, CDR2 SNEGSKA (reference sequence). This CDR3 comprises 12 residues. Trimming removed 5 bases from V and 4 bases from J, with 11 bases in between. The sample in question was CD4+ T cells from blood, cultured in vitro, obtained before SARS-CoV-2 vaccination. The TCR originated in a human donor who had recovered from COVID-19. The V gene is TRBV20-1, the J gene TRBJ1-2; D not certain. CDR3 nucleotides: TGCAGTGCTCCCAAACTGCTCTATGGCTACACCTTC. This sequence encodes CSAPKLLYGYTF.